The T cell receptor (beta chain) described here comes from a study of T cell repertoires in cytomegalovirus infection. Study details: Well-studied HLA-B-restricted epitopes and recently identified HLA-C-restricted epitopes of CMV were both used in the study. The study's findings and limits: Pooled public TCR beta family frequency picked out CMV carriers with the relevant HLA.

TCRdb reanalysed the reads using MiXCR and keeps one entry per CDR3 protein. The sample records about 770,000 distinct CDR3 sequences, roughly 29% being singletons. Trimming cost V 1 base and J 2 bases, with 11 bases left between them. The germline CDR1 and CDR2 sequences are SEHNR and FQNEAQ (reference sequence). This CDR3 spans 15 amino acids. For this clonotype: Its specificity is not known.

Sequences were derived from cultured CD8+ T cells from PBMCs, sampled from culture after CMV antigen stimulation. The rearrangement joins TRBV7-9 to TRBJ1-2, with no clear D. The source of this sequence is a human donor in good health (CMV status not recorded). Some clones in this sample may be carry-over from other donors' samples. CDR3 sequence (DNA): TGTGCCAGCAGCTTAGAAGCTCAATGGAACTATGGCTACACCTTC. Amino acids: CASSLEAQWNYGYTF.